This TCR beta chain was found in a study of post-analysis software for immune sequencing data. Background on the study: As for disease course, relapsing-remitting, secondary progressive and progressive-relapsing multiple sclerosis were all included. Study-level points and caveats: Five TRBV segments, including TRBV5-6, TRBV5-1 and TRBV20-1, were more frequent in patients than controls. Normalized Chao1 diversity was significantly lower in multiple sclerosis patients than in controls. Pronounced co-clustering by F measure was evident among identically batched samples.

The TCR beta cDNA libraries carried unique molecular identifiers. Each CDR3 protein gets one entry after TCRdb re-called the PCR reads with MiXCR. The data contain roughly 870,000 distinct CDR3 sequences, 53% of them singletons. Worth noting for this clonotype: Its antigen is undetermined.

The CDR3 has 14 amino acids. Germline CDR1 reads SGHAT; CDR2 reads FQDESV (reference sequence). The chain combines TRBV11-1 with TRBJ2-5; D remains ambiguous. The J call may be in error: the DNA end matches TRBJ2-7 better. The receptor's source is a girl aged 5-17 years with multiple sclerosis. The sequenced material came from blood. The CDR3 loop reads CASSFEGVGYEQYF. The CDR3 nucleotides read TGTGCCAGCAGCTTTGAAGGCGTCGGGTACGAGCAGTACTTC.